The entry that follows covers one T cell receptor beta chain sequence. Its antigen is undetermined. This may be a read error: a much more frequent sequence differs by one nucleotide. With around 500 ng total RNA as template and a constant-region primer, TCR beta cDNA was made. Slightly modified ARM-PCR with three nested multiplex PCR rounds yielded TCR beta libraries. Use of TRBV1-TRBV30 forward primers with a C-beta reverse primer characterized the first two PCR rounds, which lasted roughly 11 cycles each. TCRdb itself ran the multiplex PCR reads through MiXCR, one entry per CDR3 protein. Counted here are about 310,000 distinct CDR3 sequences, approximately 58% occurring once; the ten biggest clones make up over 15%. The data originate from a study of tumor-infiltrating lymphocytes in primary liver carcinoma. Study-level background: Primary liver carcinoma, confirmed by histopathology, was surgically resected. Study-level findings and limits: A significantly higher top-250-clone fraction was found in tumors than in blood (p = 0.039).

The source of the blood RNA was unsorted whole blood, and germline DNA was extracted as well. CDR1 is MGHRA and CDR2 is YSYEKL in the germline V gene. This CDR3 has 15 residues. V usage is TRBV4-1 and J usage is TRBJ2-1; D uncertain. Sequenced: peripheral blood. The clonotype comes from a woman aged 25 to 45 with primary liver carcinoma and hepatitis B virus infection. CDR3 bases: TGCGCCAGCAGCCAAGGACTCTCATCCTGCAATGAGCAGTTCTTC. Its protein is CASSQGLSSCNEQFF.